This T cell receptor (beta chain) was recovered during a study of monozygotic twins with inflammatory bowel disease. General study results and limits: IBD patients exhibited fewer clonotypes shared with other individuals than healthy twins, particularly with disease activity.

With respect to this clonotype: Its specificity is unknown.

The CDR3 totals 17 residues. Germline CDR1 and CDR2: MNHEY and SVGEGT. No DNA is given; TCRdb re-called the 5' RACE reads and lists each CDR3 protein once. The sample includes about 420,000 distinct CDR3 sequences. Sequencing input: blood. The rearrangement uses TRBV6-2 or TRBV6-3 and TRBJ2-3; the TCRdb call, TRBD2, lacks DNA for checking. The receptor comes from a human donor with ulcerative colitis or Crohn's disease, or a healthy co-twin of an affected twin (not recorded which). CDR3 residues: CASSYGTSGGFTDTQYF.